The 21 T cell receptor beta chains below were found in one sample sequenced in a study of Ad26.COV2.S vaccination and SARS-CoV-2 variants. This sample's treatment: roughly 20 received Ad26.COV2.S at low or high dose, single or two shots; about 5 received placebo; per-sample allocation not given. Day 63 after the first vaccine or placebo injection was the time point for sampling. Some clones are missing from TCRdb's copy, which holds only in-frame ones; the method was immunoSEQ multiplex PCR. This table has under 600,000 clones, 70% to 90% appearing once. The sample in question was peripheral blood, obtained in a trial of Ad26.COV2.S vaccine versus placebo. The receptors derive from a person aged 18-60 years who received the Ad26.COV2.S COVID-19 vaccine or a placebo.

The chain recombines TRBV6-2 or TRBV6-3 with TRBJ1-5; no definite D call. Trimming shortened V by 2 bases and J by 5 bases, and 10 bases separated the two germline ends. This CDR3 comprises 14 residues. Germline-derived CDR1 and CDR2 are MNHEY and SVGEGT. As DNA, the CDR3 is TGTGCCAGCAGTTACGTAGGAAGTTATCAGCCCCAGCATTTT. Translated: CASSYVGSYQPQHF.

The V gene is TRBV6-2 or TRBV6-3, the J gene TRBJ1-1, with 9 bases fitting TRBD1. The J segment lost 7 bases and the V segment lost 6 bases, leaving 15 bases of the junction unmatched. In germline, CDR1 is MNHEY, CDR2 SVGEGT. This CDR3 region has 16 residues. In nucleotides, the CDR3 is TGTGCCAGCAGCACCGTCGACAGGGGGTCTTTTATTGAAGCTTTCTTT. The encoded protein is CASSTVDRGSFIEAFF.

This clone was counted a single time. V usage is TRBV5-1 and J usage is TRBJ2-7, with 11 nucleotides matching TRBD2. Germline V gene sequence: CDR1 SGHRS, CDR2 YFSETQ. The ends lost 0 bases at V and 6 bases at J; junction bases unmatched: 14. The CDR3 runs to 18 residues. The DNA for the CDR3 is TGCGCCAGCAGCTTGGACCTAACGACTAGCGGGAAGGCGGGCGAGCAGTACTTC. Its protein product is CASSLDLTTSGKAGEQYF.

This chain joins TRBV25-1 and TRBJ1-1; the D gene is possibly TRBD1 (6 bases). V dropped 6 bases and J dropped 4 bases, with 15 bases sitting between them. There are 14 residues in the CDR3. Germline V gene lookup returns CDR1 MGHDK and CDR2 SYGVNS. The CDR3 DNA sequence: TGTGCCAGCAGGATGTCGGGGGGCGGCACTGAAGCTTTCTTT. It encodes CASRMSGGGTEAFF.

This sequence joins TRBV5-4 and TRBJ1-3; D is unresolved. Trimming left V 1 base short and J 4 bases short, with 6 bases between. Looked up from germline, CDR1 is SGHNT and CDR2 is YYREEE (reference sequence). This CDR3 spans 13 amino acids. CDR3 DNA sequence: TGTGCCAGCAGCTTGATCTCCGGAAACACCATATATTTT. The encoded protein is CASSLISGNTIYF.

V usage is TRBV9 and J usage is TRBJ1-2, with 8 positions matching TRBD1. V lost 3 bases and J lost 8; bases outside the gene matches: 9. The CDR3 length is 14 residues. Germline V gene sequence: CDR1 SGDLS, CDR2 YYNGEE. This CDR3 is CASSGRTGGRGYTF. The CDR3 coding sequence is TGTGCCAGCAGCGGACGTACAGGGGGTCGGGGCTACACCTTC.

This sequence joins TRBV2 and TRBJ1-2; perhaps TRBD1 as D (6 bases). Germline V gene lookup returns CDR1 SNHLY and CDR2 FYNNEI. The CDR3 is made up of 13 amino acids. The ends were cut back, 3 bases at V and 4 bases at J, with 9 bases in the middle. CDR3 protein: CASSEQGSYGYTF. CDR3 in DNA: TGTGCCAGCAGTGAGCAGGGGTCCTATGGCTACACCTTC.

The chain employs TRBV6-5 and TRBJ1-2; tentative D call: TRBD1 (6 bases). V lost 6 bases and J 4 bases, leaving 15 bases between the germline ends. The germline V gene encodes CDR1 MNHEY and CDR2 SVGAGI. The CDR3 has 14 amino acids. The CDR3 DNA reads TGTGCCAGCAGGCCTACAGGGCTAGGCTATGGCTACACCTTC. As protein: CASRPTGLGYGYTF.

V and J are TRBV5-1 and TRBJ2-2; 8 bases map to TRBD1. The CDR3 totals 17 residues. The V gene's germline CDR1 is SGHRS and CDR2 YFSETQ. Trimming at V came to 4 bases and at J to 1 base, leaving 9 bases not matched to a gene. Here the CDR3 reads CASSTIPGQENTGELFF. The CDR3, as DNA: TGCGCCAGCAGCACTATCCCGGGACAGGAGAACACCGGGGAGCTGTTTTTT.

The chain combines TRBV28 with TRBJ1-6; D is unresolved. Germline-derived CDR1 and CDR2 are MDHEN and SYDVKM. Trimming stripped 7 bases from V and 10 bases from J, with 17 bases between. The CDR3 has 14 residues. DNA of the CDR3: TGTGCCAGCAATTCACAGTTGATCAACTCACCCCTCCACTTT. Its protein is CASNSQLINSPLHF.

A few counts support this clone. The chain links TRBV18 to TRBJ2-1; D ambiguous. The CDR3 totals 14 residues. V dropped 3 bases and J dropped 7 bases, with 13 bases sitting between them. CDR1 is KGHSH and CDR2 is LQKENI in the germline V gene. The CDR3 region has the DNA TGTGCCAGCTCACCGGGCCCGAGTGGGAATGAGCAGTTCTTC. Encoded protein: CASSPGPSGNEQFF.

The chain links TRBV3-1 (or the pseudogene TRBV3-2) to TRBJ2-5; D call uncertain. The V gene's germline CDR1 is LGHDT and CDR2 YNNKEL (reference sequence). V was cut by 2 bases and J by 7 bases, with 8 bases left in between. This CDR3 has 12 residues. Here the CDR3 DNA reads TGTGCCAGCAGCCAAAATCCTGGGACCCAGTACTTC. It encodes CASSQNPGTQYF.

The CDR3 loop is CASSLADSPLHF. CDR3 bases: TGTGCCAGCAGCTTGGCCGATTCACCCCTCCACTTT. This sequence joins TRBV5-4 and TRBJ1-6, with unresolved D. The length of the CDR3 is 12 residues. V lost 0 bases to trimming and J lost 8 bases, with 3 bases between them. Per germline, CDR1 SGHNT and CDR2 YYREEE (reference sequence).

The rearrangement uses TRBV6-1 and TRBJ1-6, with D perhaps TRBD1 (6 bases). V was clipped by 2 bases and J by 8 bases, with 19 bases between them. The CDR3 is made up of 17 amino acids. In germline, CDR1 is MNHNS, CDR2 SASEGT. The CDR3: CASSEILTGTADSPLHF. CDR3 coding DNA: TGTGCCAGCAGTGAAATTCTAACAGGGACGGCGGATTCACCCCTCCACTTT.

The chain links TRBV5-3 to TRBJ1-2, with D hard to call. TRBV5-3 carries the ORF label, with uncertain function. The V and J ends lost 0 bases and 4 bases respectively, with 13 bases between them. CDR3 length: 15 amino acids. This CDR3 is CARSLGHREIYGYTF. The CDR3 DNA sequence: TGTGCCAGAAGCTTGGGCCACCGGGAGATCTATGGCTACACCTTC.

The chain employs TRBV7-3 and TRBJ2-1; 7 bases map to TRBD2. Germline trimming cut 3 bases from V and 1 base from J; bases unmatched to any gene: 6. This CDR3 is 16 amino acids long. Looked up from germline, CDR1 is SGHTA and CDR2 is FQGTGA. For the CDR3, the DNA is TGTGCCAGCAGCTTCTGGGGCGGGAGTTCCTACAATGAGCAGTTCTTC. Amino acid sequence: CASSFWGGSSYNEQFF.

The chain recombines TRBV5-1 with TRBJ1-3; D is uncertain. The CDR3 is made up of 14 amino acids. Trimming stripped 2 bases from V and 0 bases from J, with 6 bases between. CDR1 and CDR2 (germline): SGHRS, YFSETQ. CDR3 protein: CASSFADSGNTIYF. For the CDR3, the DNA is TGCGCCAGCAGCTTCGCCGACTCTGGAAACACCATATATTTT.

This chain connects TRBV5-4 to TRBJ2-3; 10 bases agree with TRBD2. This CDR3 is built from 14 residues. Trimming removed 3 bases from V and 4 bases from J; junction bases left unmatched: 2. CDR1 is SGHNT and CDR2 is YYREEE in the germline V gene (reference sequence). DNA of the CDR3: TGTGCCAGCAGCTCGGGACTAGCGTCAGATACGCAGTATTTT. It encodes CASSSGLASDTQYF.

The CDR3 reads CASSQSRSRAQPQHF. For the CDR3, the DNA is TGCGCCAGCAGCCAATCGAGATCGAGGGCTCAGCCCCAGCATTTT. The gene calls are TRBV4-3 and TRBJ1-5; no clear D gene. This CDR3 is 15 amino acids long. CDR1 is LGHNA, CDR2 YSLEER, per germline. Trimming took off 2 bases at V and 6 bases at J, with 14 bases between the two ends.

DNA of the CDR3: TGTGCCAGCAGTTACTCGAATACTCGCGGGCCCCAGCATTTT. It translates to CASSYSNTRGPQHF. The V call is TRBV6-5, the J call TRBJ1-5; D is unclear. Trimming removed 0 bases from V and 9 bases from J, with 12 bases in between. From germline, CDR1 is MNHEY and CDR2 SVGAGI. The CDR3 length is 14 residues.

The chain combines TRBV28 with TRBJ2-7, with 7 bases matching TRBD1. The junction had 5 bases not matched to a gene; V was cut back by 3 bases and J by 0 bases. The CDR3 contains 15 residues. CDR1 is MDHEN and CDR2 is SYDVKM in the germline V gene. Here the CDR3 reads CASSFPTGFSYEQYF. In nucleotides, the CDR3 is TGTGCCAGCAGTTTCCCGACAGGGTTCTCCTACGAGCAGTACTTC.